The source of this T cell receptor (beta chain) is a study of resident and recirculating memory T cells in vitiligo. Study in general: Epidermis came from shave biopsies of lesional and nonlesional sites, plus PBMCs. General study points: TCR sequences were not conserved across biopsy sites or patients.

A note on this clone: The antigen is undetermined.

The germline gives CDR1 SGHRS, CDR2 YFSETQ. CDR3 length: 14 amino acids. Trimming left V 0 bases short and J 2 bases short, with 9 bases between. Clones were read by immunoSEQ multiplex PCR, and TCRdb kept only the in-frame ones, dropping some. The table has tens of thousands of clones, 92% seen once. The receptor's source is a male donor with vitiligo. The chain uses TRBV5-1 and TRBJ2-7; a possible D gene is TRBD2 (6 bases). The sample comprised blood. CDR3 nucleotide sequence: TGCGCCAGCAGCTTGGGGGAGGTTCCCTACGAGCAGTACTTC. It is translated as CASSLGEVPYEQYF.